These T cell receptor beta chains were read from a single sample in a study of cytomegalovirus exposure and HLA in healthy donors. TCRdb keeps only in-frame clones here, not all; method: immunoSEQ multiplex PCR. Here the sample spans about 130,000 clones, approximately 80% being singletons. The sample taken for sequencing was PBMCs. Source of these receptors: a male donor in good health and CMV-seronegative. The CDR3 runs from the conserved cysteine through the conserved F or W. A D gene is named only where the DNA matches it firmly. Some rows have no size entry. The others give once, few or many, or a class for an expanded clone.

>TRBD1|16|TRBV7-2|TRBJ1-1|NA
CASSLDLTGKNTEAFF
TGTGCCAGCAGCTTAGACTTGACAGGGAAAAACACTGAAGCTTTCTTT
>TRBD1|14|TRBV2|TRBJ2-5|NA
CASSPGTGVFEQYF
TGTGCCAGCAGCCCCGGGACAGGGGTTTTTGAGCAGTACTTC
>NA|13|TRBV18|TRBJ1-1|NA
CASSPNGNTEAFF
TGTGCCAGCTCACCAAACGGGAACACTGAAGCTTTCTTT
>TRBD1|13|TRBV7-8|TRBJ2-5|NA
CASSTRTGAKQYF
TGTGCCAGCAGCACCCGGACAGGCGCTAAGCAGTACTTC
>TRBD2|17|TRBV9|TRBJ2-2|NA
CASSSPAGGPSTGELFF
TGTGCCAGCAGCTCCCCAGCGGGGGGGCCGAGCACCGGGGAGCTGTTTTTT
>NA|15|TRBV30|TRBJ1-5|NA
CAWSTGGFGNQPQHF
TGTGCCTGGAGTACGGGGGGTTTTGGCAATCAGCCCCAGCATTTT
>NA|10|TRBV28|TRBJ2-7|NA
CASKQVRQYF
TGTGCCAGCAAACAGGTTAGACAGTACTTC
>TRBD1|15|TRBV10-3|TRBJ2-3|few
CAIRNRGPGTDTQYF
TGTGCCATCAGAAACAGGGGGCCGGGAACAGATACGCAGTATTTT
>TRBD2|15|TRBV5-4|TRBJ2-1|few
CASSFSGSTYNEQFF
TGTGCCAGCAGCTTTAGCGGGTCAACCTACAATGAGCAGTTCTTC
>NA|17|TRBV7-2|TRBJ1-3|NA
CASSLANSGVTGNTIYF
TGTGCCAGCAGCTTAGCGAATAGCGGGGTCACTGGAAACACCATATATTTT
>NA|16|TRBV6-5|TRBJ2-4|NA
CASSYSTFLAKNSQYF
TGTGCCAGCAGTTACTCGACCTTCCTAGCCAAAAACAGTCAGTACTTC
>TRBD2|15|TRBV7-2|TRBJ2-7|once
CASSYLAGGAGEQYF
TGTGCCAGCAGTTACTTAGCGGGGGGTGCCGGCGAGCAGTACTTC
>NA|14|TRBV6-5|TRBJ1-3|few
CASSPSGTGNTIYF
TGTGCCAGCAGCCCGTCGGGTACTGGAAACACCATATATTTT
>TRBD1|16|TRBV7-2|TRBJ2-2|few
CASSFFSGGRTGELFF
TGTGCCAGCAGCTTCTTCTCAGGGGGCCGAACCGGGGAGCTGTTTTTT
>TRBD2|16|TRBV30|TRBJ2-1|NA
CAWSAGLAGRYNEQFF
TGTGCCTGGAGTGCAGGCCTAGCGGGACGCTACAATGAGCAGTTCTTC
>NA|15|TRBV5-1|TRBJ1-5|NA
CASSLVPGRDQPQHF
TGCGCCAGCAGCTTGGTCCCAGGGAGGGACCAGCCCCAGCATTTT
>NA|14|TRBV30|TRBJ2-3|few
CAWSVQSQGDTQYF
TGTGCCTGGAGTGTACAATCCCAGGGGGATACGCAGTATTTT
>NA|15|TRBV5-1|TRBJ1-2|few
CASSLKGRSHYGYTF
TGCGCCAGCAGCTTGAAGGGGAGGAGCCACTATGGCTACACCTTC
>NA|12|TRBV18|TRBJ2-1|NA
CASSSGGYEQFF
TGTGCCAGCTCCTCCGGAGGGTATGAGCAGTTCTTC
>NA|16|TRBV28|TRBJ1-2|NA
CASSLGAWGDPYGYTF
TGTGCCAGCAGTTTGGGGGCGTGGGGCGACCCTTATGGCTACACCTTC
>NA|15|TRBV7-8|TRBJ1-5|NA
CASSLVSTGNQPQHF
TGTGCCAGCAGCTTAGTATCCACGGGAAACCAGCCCCAGCATTTT
>NA|13|TRBV19|TRBJ2-7|NA
CASSITVAYEQYF
TGTGCCAGTAGTATCACAGTTGCCTACGAGCAGTACTTC
>NA|12|TRBV29-1|TRBJ2-1|few
CSVFSGPNEQFF
TGCAGCGTTTTTTCAGGGCCCAATGAGCAGTTCTTC
>NA|14|TRBV27|TRBJ2-7|once
CASSLLASSYEQYF
TGTGCCAGCAGTTTATTGGCCAGCTCCTACGAGCAGTACTTC
>NA|12|TRBV29-1|TRBJ1-1|NA
CSFYTGITEAFF
TGCAGCTTCTACACCGGGATCACTGAAGCTTTCTTT
>TRBD2|15|TRBV13|TRBJ2-3|NA
CASSYPGLAGGTQYF
TGTGCCAGCAGCTACCCGGGACTAGCGGGAGGAACGCAGTATTTT
>TRBD1|15|TRBV11-3|TRBJ1-5|few
CASTFLQGPRLPQHF
TGTGCCAGCACCTTCCTACAGGGGCCGAGGCTGCCCCAGCATTTT
>NA|16|TRBV18|TRBJ1-2|once
CASSPKLQGMDYGYTF
TGTGCCAGCTCACCAAAATTGCAGGGGATGGACTATGGCTACACCTTC
>NA|16|TRBV7-2|TRBJ2-6|NA
CASSLVGGTGANGLTF
TGTGCCAGCAGCTTAGTCGGGGGTACTGGGGCCAACGGCCTGACTTTC
>NA|17|TRBV7-8|TRBJ2-5|NA
CASSLGVSGVYQETQYF
TGTGCCAGCAGCTTAGGAGTTAGCGGAGTCTACCAAGAGACCCAGTACTTC
>NA|17|TRBV18|TRBJ1-1|NA
CASSPNSGIIENTEAFF
TGTGCCAGCTCACCAAATTCAGGGATTATCGAGAACACTGAAGCTTTCTTT
>TRBD2|16|TRBV15|TRBJ2-1|once
CATSGVGTSIFNEQFF
TGTGCCACCAGCGGGGTCGGGACTAGTATCTTCAATGAGCAGTTCTTC
>TRBD1|18|TRBV10-2|TRBJ2-6|once
CASTGTGGRVSGANGLTF
TGCGCCAGCACCGGGACAGGGGGGAGGGTATCTGGGGCCAACGGCCTGACTTTC
>TRBD1|15|TRBV10-3|TRBJ1-6|NA
CAISEDRGLPSPLHF
TGTGCCATCAGTGAGGACAGGGGGCTACCTTCACCCCTCCACTTT
>NA|14|TRBV11-1|TRBJ2-7|NA
CASSSGTFGYEQYF
TGTGCCAGCAGCTCAGGGACATTTGGCTACGAGCAGTACTTC
>TRBD2|18|TRBV5-6|TRBJ2-3|few
CASSLSLAGGLRSDTQYF
TGTGCCAGCAGCTTGAGCTTAGCGGGGGGCCTGAGATCAGATACGCAGTATTTT
>NA|12|TRBV7-2|TRBJ1-5|NA
CASSSGGEAQHF
TGTGCCAGCAGCTCCGGGGGGGAGGCCCAGCATTTT
>TRBD1|16|TRBV7-9|TRBJ2-2|NA
CASSLGLDRVAGELFF
TGTGCCAGCAGTCTAGGGTTGGACAGGGTGGCCGGGGAGCTGTTTTTT
>TRBD1|15|TRBV7-3|TRBJ1-1|NA
CASSLVRQGDTEAFF
TGTGCCAGCAGCTTAGTGAGACAGGGGGATACTGAAGCTTTCTTT
>TRBD2|16|TRBV19|TRBJ2-1|NA
CASSPRTSSTYNEQFF
TGTGCCAGTAGCCCACGGACTAGCAGCACCTACAATGAGCAGTTCTTC
>TRBD1|18|TRBV14|TRBJ1-1|NA
CASSQRLIAGTGATEAFF
TGTGCCAGCAGCCAACGACTTATAGCCGGGACAGGAGCCACTGAAGCTTTCTTT
>NA|14|TRBV29-1|TRBJ2-1|once
CSVRGRGAYNEQFF
TGCAGCGTTCGGGGCAGGGGAGCCTACAATGAGCAGTTCTTC
>TRBD1|13|TRBV10-3|TRBJ2-7|NA
CAISGTGMNEQYF
TGTGCCATCAGTGGGACAGGGATGAACGAGCAGTACTTC
>TRBD2|15|TRBV5-4|TRBJ2-1|NA
CASSARLAGYNEQFF
TGTGCCAGCAGCGCGAGACTAGCGGGTTACAATGAGCAGTTCTTC
>TRBD1|20|TRBV10-3|TRBJ2-5|NA
CAISGAGPDQTGGTQETQYF
TGTGCCATCAGTGGGGCCGGTCCGGACCAGACAGGGGGAACTCAAGAGACCCAGTACTTC
>TRBD2|14|TRBV2|TRBJ2-3|NA
CASIGGSGSDTQYF
TGTGCCAGCATAGGCGGGAGTGGGTCAGATACGCAGTATTTT
>TRBD2|16|TRBV14|TRBJ2-1|NA
CASSPVGSGRAREQFF
TGTGCCAGCAGCCCGGTCGGCAGCGGGAGGGCCCGTGAGCAGTTCTTC
>NA|12|TRBV30|TRBJ1-2|NA
CAWSVGQVGYTF
TGTGCCTGGAGTGTTGGGCAGGTTGGCTACACCTTC
>TRBD1|15|TRBV5-6|TRBJ2-7|NA
CASSGQGALGYEQYF
TGTGCCAGCAGCGGACAGGGGGCGCTTGGATACGAGCAGTACTTC
>NA|13|TRBV9|TRBJ1-2|NA
CASSVTVSYGYTF
TGTGCCAGCAGCGTCACGGTTAGCTATGGCTACACCTTC
>TRBD1|11|TRBV30|TRBJ1-1|NA
CAYQGATETFF
TGTGCCTATCAGGGGGCGACTGAAACTTTCTTT
>NA|15|TRBV28|TRBJ2-3|NA
CASTSSRRSTDTQYF
TGTGCCAGCACATCTAGCAGGAGAAGCACAGATACGCAGTATTTT
>TRBD1|16|TRBV9|TRBJ1-3|NA
CASSVRGQYSGNTIYF
TGTGCCAGCAGCGTAAGGGGACAGTACTCTGGAAACACCATATATTTT
>NA|14|TRBV5-8|TRBJ2-7|NA
CASSLVVGAYEQYF
TGTGCCAGCAGCTTGGTGGTGGGGGCGTACGAGCAGTACTTC
>TRBD1|14|TRBV10-1|TRBJ1-4|NA
CASSPTGNGEKLFF
TGCGCCAGCAGCCCGACAGGGAACGGAGAAAAACTGTTTTTT
>TRBD1|13|TRBV6-5|TRBJ1-5|few
CASSSQGNQPQHF
TGTGCCAGCAGTTCACAGGGGAATCAGCCCCAGCATTTT
>NA|16|TRBV19|TRBJ2-1|NA
CASSSSRGYPYNEQFF
TGTGCCAGTAGTTCTTCCAGGGGATATCCCTACAATGAGCAGTTCTTC